This T cell receptor (beta chain) was documented in a study of blood T cell repertoires in COVID-19. Overall study context: Samples taken during acute and convalescent COVID-19 were collected in the United States, Italy and Spain.

CDR1 ENHRY and CDR2 SYGVKD come from the germline V gene. The V end was cut by 4 bases, the J end by 2 bases, with 9 bases between. The CDR3 runs 14 residues. This table comes from immunoSEQ multiplex PCR, and its TCRdb copy is limited to in-frame clones, with some not included. The data hold about 80,000 clones, with approximately 80% observed a single time. The chain uses TRBV10-3 and TRBJ2-1; D unclear. The specimen was peripheral blood. This sequence was found in a human donor in a cohort sampled during active COVID-19. The CDR3 DNA reads as TGTGCCATCAGTGGAGACTCTACCTACAATGAGCAGTTCTTC. Protein: CAISGDSTYNEQFF.